These 4 T cell receptor beta chains originate from one sample sequenced in a study of T cells after yellow fever vaccination. TCRdb fed the 5' RACE reads into MiXCR, producing one record per CDR3 protein. Altogether 200,000 to 250,000 distinct CDR3 sequences are present, 3% to 4% being singletons, with the ten largest covering around 3.3%. The sample was CD4+ T cells sorted from PBMCs, taken 10 days after the yellow fever booster vaccination. The receptors derive from a man between 18 and 35 years old who received the YFV17D yellow fever vaccine.

This clonotype was counted ten times or more. This rearrangement joins TRBV5-1 to TRBJ2-2; 7 positions agree with TRBD1. Germline CDR1 SGHRS, CDR2 YFSETQ. With 0 bases clipped from V and 7 bases from J, the junction kept 9 bases outside the gene matches. The CDR3 runs to 16 residues. The CDR3 sequence: CASSLEGAKVFGELFF. The CDR3 nucleotides are TGCGCCAGCAGCTTGGAGGGGGCAAAGGTCTTCGGGGAGCTGTTTTTT.

The chain carries TRBV2 and TRBJ1-6; TRBD1 matches at 7 bases. V shed 6 bases and J 7 bases; nucleotides not matched to a gene: 9. The CDR3 has 15 amino acids. The germline V gene has CDR1 SNHLY and CDR2 FYNNEI. For the CDR3, the DNA is TGTGCCAGCAGCATCGACAGGGTTATGAATTCACCCCTCCACTTT. This translates into CASSIDRVMNSPLHF.

A few counts support this clonotype. The V and J genes are TRBV14 and TRBJ1-2; D uncertain. Germline lookup yields CDR1 SGHDN and CDR2 FVKESK. The CDR3 is 15 residues long. V was clipped by 1 base and J by 8 bases, with 17 bases between them. CDR3 protein: CASSQGVPGLEGYTF. In nucleotides, the CDR3 is TGTGCCAGCAGCCAAGGCGTTCCGGGTTTAGAAGGCTACACCTTC.

There are many counts of this clonotype. The chain combines TRBV5-5 with TRBJ2-5; D might be TRBD1 (5 bases). The CDR3 totals 13 residues. The germline V gene encodes CDR1 SGHKS and CDR2 YYEKEE (reference sequence). V was clipped by 2 bases and J by 5 bases, with 10 bases between them. CDR3 DNA sequence: TGTGCCAGCAGCTTATTCGCAGGGGAGACCCAGTACTTC. Translating it yields CASSLFAGETQYF.